A single sample gave rise to the 3 T cell receptor beta chains below, sequenced in a study of T cell responses to AZD1222 COVID-19 vaccine. Libraries were prepared by immunoSEQ multiplex PCR; TCRdb keeps only in-frame clonotypes and omits some of them. The sample has 97,000 or so clones; 80% to 85% are singletons. The sample was peripheral blood, taken on day 0 of AZD1222 vaccination. The source is an adult in good health.

V gene TRBV10-3 combines with J gene TRBJ1-5; D not resolved. The germline CDR1 and CDR2 sequences are ENHRY and SYGVKD. Trimming shortened V by 5 bases and J by 9 bases, and 14 bases separated the two germline ends. This CDR3 comprises 13 residues. The CDR3 protein is CAISPEPQSPQHF. CDR3 sequence (DNA): TGTGCCATCAGTCCGGAACCCCAATCGCCCCAGCATTTT.

This chain connects TRBV28 to TRBJ1-5, with 7 positions matching TRBD1. Per germline, CDR1 MDHEN and CDR2 SYDVKM. V lost 6 bases to trimming and J lost 0 bases; unmatched junction nucleotides: 8. This CDR3 spans 16 amino acids. DNA of the CDR3: TGTGCCAGCAGGGGAGGGACAGCTAATAGCAATCAGCCCCAGCATTTT. It yields the protein CASRGGTANSNQPQHF.

V and J are TRBV30 and TRBJ2-3; D may be TRBD1 (5 bases). With 0 bases removed from V and 4 bases from J, the gap between germline ends came to 8 bases. The CDR3 runs 13 residues. CDR1 is GTSNPN and CDR2 is SVGIG in the germline V gene (reference sequence). The CDR3 here is CAWSVAGSDTQYF. DNA for the CDR3: TGTGCCTGGAGTGTGGCAGGGTCAGATACGCAGTATTTT. The full variable domain, with the rest looked up from reference TRBV30 and TRBJ2-3, is SQTIHQWPATLVQPVGSPLSLECTVEGTSNPNLYWYRQAAGRGLQLLFYSVGIGQISSEVPQNLSASRPQDRQFILSSKKLLLSDSGFYLCAWSVAGSDTQYFGPGTRLTVL.